This T cell receptor beta chain was captured in a study of blood T cell repertoires in COVID-19. About the study: Acute and convalescent COVID-19 samples came from the United States, Italy and Spain. T cells, B-cell-depleted T cells, or PBMCs supplied cDNA or gDNA.

CDR1 is KGHDR and CDR2 is SFDVKD in the germline V gene. With 6 bases removed from V and 8 bases from J, the gap between germline ends came to 15 bases. The CDR3 totals 13 residues. This clone appeared a single time. Sequencing was performed with immunoSEQ multiplex PCR; in TCRdb, only in-frame clones are kept and a portion is missing. The repertoire holds more than 150,000 clones, roughly 89% seen once, with 0.85% to 0.95% in the top ten. The chain is built from TRBV24-1 and TRBJ1-2; possibly TRBD1 for D (5 bases). The sample consisted of peripheral blood. The source of this sequence is a woman aged 18-35 years who had recovered from COVID-19. This CDR3 is CATSSDSGYGYTF. The CDR3 bases are TGTGCCACCAGTTCTGATTCAGGGTACGGCTACACCTTC.